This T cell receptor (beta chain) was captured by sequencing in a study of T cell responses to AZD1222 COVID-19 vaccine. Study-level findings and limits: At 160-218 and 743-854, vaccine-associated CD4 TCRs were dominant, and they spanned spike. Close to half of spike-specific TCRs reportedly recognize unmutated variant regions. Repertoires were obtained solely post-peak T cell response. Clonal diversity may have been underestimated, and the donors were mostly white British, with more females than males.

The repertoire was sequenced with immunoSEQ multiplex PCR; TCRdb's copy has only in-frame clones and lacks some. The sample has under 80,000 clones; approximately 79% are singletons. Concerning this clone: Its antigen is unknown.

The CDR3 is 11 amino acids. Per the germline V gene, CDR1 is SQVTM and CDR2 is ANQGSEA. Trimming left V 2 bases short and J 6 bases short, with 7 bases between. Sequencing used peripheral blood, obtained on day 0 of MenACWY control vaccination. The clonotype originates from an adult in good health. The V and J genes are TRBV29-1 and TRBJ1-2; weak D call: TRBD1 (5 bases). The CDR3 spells CSVESGDGYTF. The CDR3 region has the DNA TGCAGCGTTGAATCGGGGGATGGCTACACCTTC. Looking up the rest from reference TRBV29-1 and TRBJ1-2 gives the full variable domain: SAVISQKPSRDICQRGTSLTIQCQVDSQVTMMFWYRQQPGQSLTLIATANQGSEATYESGFVIDKFPISRPNLTFSTLTVSNMSPEDSSIYLCSVESGDGYTFGSGTRLTVV.